This T cell receptor (beta chain) emerged from a study of cytomegalovirus exposure and HLA in healthy donors. Study-wide findings and caveats: Equally common other TCR beta chains were less clonally expanded than HLA-associated ones, a later analysis found. Among the CMV-associated chains, three were confirmed in vitro as specific for CMV antigens. Among CMV-associated TCR beta chains, most appeared HLA-restricted in a later analysis.

Primers included in the PCR were 60 Vbeta and 13 Jbeta primers. Profiled with immunoSEQ multiplex PCR; TCRdb holds only in-frame clones, not every one. The sample shows about 76,000 clones, more than 70% of them seen only once. Turning to this clone: No antigen is known for it.

This TCR came from a male donor in good health and CMV-seropositive. The sample taken for sequencing was PBMCs.

CDR3 nucleotides: TGTGCCAGCTCCCGGGGGGTGACAGGGGACGAGAAGACCCAGTACTTC. It codes for CASSRGVTGDEKTQYF. The V call is TRBV2, the J call TRBJ2-5; the D gene is possibly TRBD1 (8 bases). The CDR3 is 16 residues long. The V end lost 8 bases, the J end lost 6 bases, and 25 bases lay between the germline ends. Germline V gene lookup returns CDR1 SNHLY and CDR2 FYNNEI.